This T cell receptor (beta chain) emerged from a study of cytomegalovirus exposure and HLA in healthy donors. The CDR3 extends over 13 amino acids. After removal of 3 bases from V and 8 bases from J, the junction contained 6 bases not matched to a gene. Germline-derived CDR1 and CDR2 are MNHEY and SMNVEV (reference sequence). PCR amplification relied on 60 Vbeta primers (plus 13 Jbeta primers). Sequencing was performed with immunoSEQ multiplex PCR; in TCRdb, only in-frame clones are kept and a portion is missing. This table has approximately 150,000 clones, around 80% appearing once. Study-level findings and limits: A later analysis reportedly identified an Asian-associated ancestry cluster as carrying fewer N-insertions than the approximately 670-donor mean. Per a prior analysis, the majority of TCR beta V segments were productive roughly 87% or roughly 30% of the time. Later on, analysis showed that most CMV-associated TCR beta chains appeared to be HLA-restricted.

This clone occurred once. Its antigen is undetermined. The sequence was collected from a female donor in good health and CMV-seronegative. Sequenced: PBMCs. The chain couples TRBV27 to TRBJ1-2; 7 bases are a match to TRBD1. The CDR3 nucleotides read TGTGCCAGCAGTTTCCGTGAAGGGGGCGGCTACACCTTC. This gives the protein CASSFREGGGYTF.